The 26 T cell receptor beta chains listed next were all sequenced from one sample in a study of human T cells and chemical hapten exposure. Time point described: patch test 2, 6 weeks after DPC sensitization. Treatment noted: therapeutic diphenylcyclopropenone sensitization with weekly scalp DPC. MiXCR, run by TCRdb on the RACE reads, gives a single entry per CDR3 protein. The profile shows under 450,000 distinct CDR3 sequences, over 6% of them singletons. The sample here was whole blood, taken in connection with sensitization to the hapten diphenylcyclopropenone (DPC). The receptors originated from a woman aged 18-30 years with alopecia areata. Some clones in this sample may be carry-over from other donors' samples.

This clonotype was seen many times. The CDR3 DNA sequence: TGTGCCAGCAGCTTATATGAGGGGGCCAATCAAGCTTTCTTT. Translation gives CASSLYEGANQAFF. The V call is TRBV7-9, the J call TRBJ1-1; TRBD1 matches 7 bases. The CDR3 spans 14 residues. CDR1 is SEHNR, CDR2 FQNEAQ, per germline (reference sequence). Germline trimming cut 2 bases from V and 9 bases from J; bases unmatched to any gene: 9.

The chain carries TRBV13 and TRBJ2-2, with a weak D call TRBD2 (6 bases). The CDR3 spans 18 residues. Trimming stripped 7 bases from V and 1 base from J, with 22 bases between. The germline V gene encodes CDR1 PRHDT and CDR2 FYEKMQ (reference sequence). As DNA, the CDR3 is TGTGCCAGCAACAAAAGGGAAGGGCGAGCGGGGAACACCGGGGAGCTGTTTTTT. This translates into CASNKREGRAGNTGELFF.

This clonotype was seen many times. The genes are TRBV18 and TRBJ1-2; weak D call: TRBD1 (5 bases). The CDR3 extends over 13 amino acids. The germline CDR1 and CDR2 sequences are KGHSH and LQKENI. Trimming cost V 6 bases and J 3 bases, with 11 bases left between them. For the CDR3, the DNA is TGTGCCAGCTCGCTACAGGAGGACTATGGCTACACCTTC. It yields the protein CASSLQEDYGYTF.

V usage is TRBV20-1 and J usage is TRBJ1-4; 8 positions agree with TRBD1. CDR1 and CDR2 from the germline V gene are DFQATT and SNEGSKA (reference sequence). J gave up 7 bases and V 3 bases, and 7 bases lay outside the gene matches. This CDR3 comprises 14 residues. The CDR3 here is CSASPTGVGEKLFF. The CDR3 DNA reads TGCAGTGCTAGCCCGACAGGGGTGGGTGAAAAACTGTTTTTT.

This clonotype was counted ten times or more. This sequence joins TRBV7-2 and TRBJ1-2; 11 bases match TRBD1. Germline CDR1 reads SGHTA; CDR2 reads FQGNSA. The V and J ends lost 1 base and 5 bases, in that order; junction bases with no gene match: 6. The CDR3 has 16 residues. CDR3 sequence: CASSLDRTGGPYGYTF. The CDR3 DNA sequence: TGTGCCAGCAGCTTAGATCGGACAGGGGGCCCTTATGGCTACACCTTC.

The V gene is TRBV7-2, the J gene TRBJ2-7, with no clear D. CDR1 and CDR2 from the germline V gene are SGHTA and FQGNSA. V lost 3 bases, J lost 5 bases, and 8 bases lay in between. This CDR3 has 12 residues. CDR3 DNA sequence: TGTGCCAGCAGCTTCCTTTCCCACGAGCAGTACTTC. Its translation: CASSFLSHEQYF.

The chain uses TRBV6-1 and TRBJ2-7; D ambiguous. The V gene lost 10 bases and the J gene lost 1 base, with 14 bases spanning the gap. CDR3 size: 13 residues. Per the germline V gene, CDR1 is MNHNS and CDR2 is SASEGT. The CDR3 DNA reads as TGTGCCACCGCCGCTCGAAGATCCTACGAGCAGTACTTC. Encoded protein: CATAARRSYEQYF.

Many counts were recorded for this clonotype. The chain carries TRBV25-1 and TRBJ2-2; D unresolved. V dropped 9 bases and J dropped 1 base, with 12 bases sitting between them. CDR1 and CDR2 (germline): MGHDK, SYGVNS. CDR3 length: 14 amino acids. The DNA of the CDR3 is TGTGCCAGTGGTCTGGAGTGGAACACCGGGGAGCTGTTTTTT. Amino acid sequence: CASGLEWNTGELFF.

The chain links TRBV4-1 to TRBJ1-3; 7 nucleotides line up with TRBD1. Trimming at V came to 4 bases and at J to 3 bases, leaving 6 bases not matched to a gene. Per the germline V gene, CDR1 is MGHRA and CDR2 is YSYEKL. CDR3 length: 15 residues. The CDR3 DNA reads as TGCGCCAGCAGCCCCGGGACAGTACTTGGAAACACCATATATTTT. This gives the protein CASSPGTVLGNTIYF.

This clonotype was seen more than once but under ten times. The CDR3, as DNA: TGTGCCAGCGGACAGGGGCGGGGAGATACGCAGTATTTT. This sequence encodes CASGQGRGDTQYF. The V call is TRBV2, the J call TRBJ2-3, with 9 bases matching TRBD1. Germline lookup yields CDR1 SNHLY and CDR2 FYNNEI. Trimming cost V 8 bases and J 5 bases; bases outside gene matches: 5. CDR3 size: 13 residues.

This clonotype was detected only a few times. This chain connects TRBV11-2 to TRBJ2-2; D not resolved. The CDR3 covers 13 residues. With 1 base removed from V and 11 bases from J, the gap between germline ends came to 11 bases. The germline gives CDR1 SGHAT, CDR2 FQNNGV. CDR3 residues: CASSLVRVDELFF. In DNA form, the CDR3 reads TGTGCCAGCAGCTTAGTTCGGGTGGATGAGCTGTTTTTT.

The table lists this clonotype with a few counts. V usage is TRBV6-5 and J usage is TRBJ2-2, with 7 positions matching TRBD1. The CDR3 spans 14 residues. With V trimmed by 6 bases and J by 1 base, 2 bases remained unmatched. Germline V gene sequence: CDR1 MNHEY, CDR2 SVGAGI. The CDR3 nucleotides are TGTGCCAGCAGAGGGACAGAGAACACCGGGGAGCTGTTTTTT. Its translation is CASRGTENTGELFF.

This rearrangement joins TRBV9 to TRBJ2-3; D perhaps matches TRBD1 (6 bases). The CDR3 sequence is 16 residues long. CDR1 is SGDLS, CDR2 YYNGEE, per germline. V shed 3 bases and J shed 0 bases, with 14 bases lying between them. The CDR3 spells CASSALVQGSTDTQYF. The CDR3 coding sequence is TGTGCCAGCAGCGCTTTAGTACAGGGAAGCACAGATACGCAGTATTTT.

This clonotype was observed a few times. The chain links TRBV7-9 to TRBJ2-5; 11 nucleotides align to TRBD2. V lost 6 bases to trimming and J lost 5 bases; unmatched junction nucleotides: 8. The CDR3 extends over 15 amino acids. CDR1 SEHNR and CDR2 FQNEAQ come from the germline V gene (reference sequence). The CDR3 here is CASRDSGGAFETQYF. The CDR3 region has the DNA TGTGCCAGCAGGGATAGCGGGGGGGCGTTTGAGACCCAGTACTTC.

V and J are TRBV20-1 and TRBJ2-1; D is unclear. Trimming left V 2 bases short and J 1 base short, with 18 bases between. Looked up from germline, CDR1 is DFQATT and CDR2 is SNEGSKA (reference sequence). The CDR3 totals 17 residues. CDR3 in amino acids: CSARPQTGLRSYNEQFF. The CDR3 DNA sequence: TGCAGTGCTAGACCTCAGACTGGGTTGAGGTCCTACAATGAGCAGTTCTTC.

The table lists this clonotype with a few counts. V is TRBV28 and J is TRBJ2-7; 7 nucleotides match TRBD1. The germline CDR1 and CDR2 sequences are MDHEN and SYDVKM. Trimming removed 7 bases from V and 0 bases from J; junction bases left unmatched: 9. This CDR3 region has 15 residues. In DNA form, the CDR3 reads TGTGCCAGCATACAGGACAGGAGGCCCTCCTACGAGCAGTACTTC. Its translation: CASIQDRRPSYEQYF.

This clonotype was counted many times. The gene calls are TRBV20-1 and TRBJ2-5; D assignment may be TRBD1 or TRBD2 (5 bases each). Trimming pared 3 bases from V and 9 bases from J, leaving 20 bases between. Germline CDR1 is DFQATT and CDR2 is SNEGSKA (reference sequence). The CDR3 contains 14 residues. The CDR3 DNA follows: TGCAGTGCTAGGATCCACAGGAGTGAGAGGGCCCAGTACTTC. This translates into CSARIHRSERAQYF.

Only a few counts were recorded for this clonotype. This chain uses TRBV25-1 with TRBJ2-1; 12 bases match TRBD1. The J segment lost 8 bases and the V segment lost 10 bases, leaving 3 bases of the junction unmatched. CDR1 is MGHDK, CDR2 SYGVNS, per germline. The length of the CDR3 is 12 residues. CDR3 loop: CATGQGAHEQFF. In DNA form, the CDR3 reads TGTGCCACGGGACAGGGGGCCCATGAGCAGTTCTTC.

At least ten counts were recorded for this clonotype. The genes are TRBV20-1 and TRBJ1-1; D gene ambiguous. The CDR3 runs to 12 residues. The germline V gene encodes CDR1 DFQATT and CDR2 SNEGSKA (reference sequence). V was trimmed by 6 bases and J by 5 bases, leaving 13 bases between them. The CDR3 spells CSALVGQTEAFF. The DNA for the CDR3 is TGCAGTGCCCTGGTAGGGCAGACTGAAGCTTTCTTT.

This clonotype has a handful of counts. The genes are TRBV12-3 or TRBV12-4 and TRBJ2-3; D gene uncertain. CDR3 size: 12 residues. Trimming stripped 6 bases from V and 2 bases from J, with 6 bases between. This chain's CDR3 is CASRPNTDTQYF. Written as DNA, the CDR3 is TGTGCCAGCAGGCCTAACACAGATACGCAGTATTTT.

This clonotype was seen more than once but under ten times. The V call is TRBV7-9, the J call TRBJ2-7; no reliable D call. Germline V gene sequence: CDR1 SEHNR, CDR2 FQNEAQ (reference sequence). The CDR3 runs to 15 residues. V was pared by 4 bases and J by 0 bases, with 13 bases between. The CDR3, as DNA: TGTGCCAGCAGCTACCCGGCCATAGCCTCCTACGAGCAGTACTTC. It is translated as CASSYPAIASYEQYF.

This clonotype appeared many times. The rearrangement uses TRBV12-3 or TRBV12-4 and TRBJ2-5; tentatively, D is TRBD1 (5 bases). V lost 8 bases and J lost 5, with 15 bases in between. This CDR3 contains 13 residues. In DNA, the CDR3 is TGTGCCAGCGGGAAAAGGGGTGAGGAGACCCAGTACTTC. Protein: CASGKRGEETQYF.

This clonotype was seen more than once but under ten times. CDR3 in DNA: TGTGCCAGCGAGGCAAGGGGCCTCTATGGCTACACCTTC. Translated: CASEARGLYGYTF. The chain is built from TRBV6-1 and TRBJ1-2; maybe TRBD1 (5 bases). Germline V gene sequence: CDR1 MNHNS, CDR2 SASEGT. V was pared by 8 bases and J by 4 bases, with 14 bases between. This CDR3 is 13 amino acids long.

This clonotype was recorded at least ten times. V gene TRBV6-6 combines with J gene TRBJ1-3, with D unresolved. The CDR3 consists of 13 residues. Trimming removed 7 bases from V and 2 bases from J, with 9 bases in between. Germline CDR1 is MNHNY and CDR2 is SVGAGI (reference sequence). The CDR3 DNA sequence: TGTGCCAGCAACCAGTACGCTGGAAACACCATATATTTT. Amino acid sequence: CASNQYAGNTIYF.

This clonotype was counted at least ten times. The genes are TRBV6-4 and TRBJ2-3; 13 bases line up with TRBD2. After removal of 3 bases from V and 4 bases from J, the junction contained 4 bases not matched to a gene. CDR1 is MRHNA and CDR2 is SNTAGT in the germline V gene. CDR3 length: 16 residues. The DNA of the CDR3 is TGTGCCAGCAGTGATGGGACTAGCGGGGCCGCAGATACGCAGTATTTT. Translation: CASSDGTSGAADTQYF.

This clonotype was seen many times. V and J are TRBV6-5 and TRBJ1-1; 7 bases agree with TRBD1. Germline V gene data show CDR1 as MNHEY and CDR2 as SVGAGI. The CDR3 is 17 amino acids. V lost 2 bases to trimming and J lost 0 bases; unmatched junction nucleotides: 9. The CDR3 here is CASSYRQGSYLNTEAFF. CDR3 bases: TGTGCCAGCAGTTACCGACAGGGCTCCTATTTGAACACTGAAGCTTTCTTT.